This is a list of T cell receptor beta chains from one sample in a study of blood T cell repertoires in COVID-19. Using immunoSEQ multiplex PCR, the repertoire was profiled, and TCRdb retains in-frame clones only, with some absent. Of about 300,000 clones detected, 85% appear once; the ten largest clones hold under 3%. The specimen sequenced was PBMCs or T cells enriched from blood (not recorded which). These receptors originate from a woman aged 45-60 years who had recovered from COVID-19. The CDR3 runs from the conserved cysteine through the conserved F or W. Fields, in order: J gene, D gene, V gene, CDR3 protein. A D gene is named only where the DNA matches it firmly.

j_call: TRBJ1-1
d_call: TRBD1
v_call: TRBV30
cdr3_aa: CAWVSFGTGTAEAFF

j_call: TRBJ1-5
d_call: TRBD1
v_call: TRBV6-1
cdr3_aa: CASSEQGVSNQPQHF

j_call: TRBJ1-1
d_call: TRBD1
v_call: TRBV9
cdr3_aa: CASSVGQGLTGNTEAFF

j_call: TRBJ2-5
d_call: NA
v_call: TRBV5-1
cdr3_aa: CASSLQVEVQETQYF

j_call: TRBJ2-1
d_call: TRBD1
v_call: TRBV5-1
cdr3_aa: CASSLGGSGGINEQFF

j_call: TRBJ1-2
d_call: TRBD1
v_call: TRBV5-1
cdr3_aa: CASREGQEDGYTF

j_call: TRBJ1-5
d_call: TRBD1
v_call: TRBV5-6
cdr3_aa: CASSYRGGNQPQHF

j_call: TRBJ2-7
d_call: NA
v_call: TRBV7-9
cdr3_aa: CASSGRGASYEQYF

j_call: TRBJ2-3
d_call: TRBD2
v_call: TRBV5-1
cdr3_aa: CASSSQRGGAGDTQYF

j_call: TRBJ1-1
d_call: NA
v_call: TRBV12-3/TRBV12-4
cdr3_aa: CASSLRGRTEAFF

j_call: TRBJ1-3
d_call: NA
v_call: TRBV7-3
cdr3_aa: CASSPQGIGAGNTIYF

j_call: TRBJ2-5
d_call: NA
v_call: TRBV5-1
cdr3_aa: CASSSAGGTQETQYF

j_call: TRBJ2-7
d_call: TRBD1
v_call: TRBV23-1
cdr3_aa: CASSQLQGFSYEQYF

j_call: TRBJ1-5
d_call: TRBD1
v_call: TRBV27
cdr3_aa: CASRRKMTGENQPQHF

j_call: TRBJ2-5
d_call: TRBD2
v_call: TRBV5-1
cdr3_aa: CASSGVAGAGETQYF

j_call: TRBJ2-7
d_call: NA
v_call: TRBV11-2
cdr3_aa: CASSLDYRSEQYF

j_call: TRBJ2-2
d_call: NA
v_call: TRBV30
cdr3_aa: CAWSPDGRSVGELFF

j_call: TRBJ1-5
d_call: NA
v_call: TRBV30
cdr3_aa: CAWGLTPNQPQHF

j_call: TRBJ2-7
d_call: NA
v_call: TRBV9
cdr3_aa: CASSVDARKGSYEQYF

j_call: TRBJ2-7
d_call: NA
v_call: TRBV7-2
cdr3_aa: CASSLVASIYEQYF

j_call: TRBJ2-7
d_call: NA
v_call: TRBV3-1/TRBV3-2
cdr3_aa: CASSLGRGYEQYF

j_call: TRBJ2-1
d_call: NA
v_call: TRBV5-6
cdr3_aa: CASSLGGVPYNEQFF

j_call: TRBJ1-2
d_call: TRBD1
v_call: TRBV4-1
cdr3_aa: CASSQVPRGLGGYTF

j_call: TRBJ2-2
d_call: TRBD1
v_call: TRBV7-2
cdr3_aa: CASRPGTGVTGELFF

j_call: TRBJ2-3
d_call: NA
v_call: TRBV7-9
cdr3_aa: CASSLGLSDTQYF

j_call: TRBJ1-5
d_call: TRBD1
v_call: TRBV2
cdr3_aa: CASSERGHGQPQHF

j_call: TRBJ2-1
d_call: TRBD2
v_call: TRBV7-2
cdr3_aa: CASSFPRGGLANYNEQFF

j_call: TRBJ1-3
d_call: NA
v_call: TRBV7-9
cdr3_aa: CASSVNQGLAGNTIYF

j_call: TRBJ2-1
d_call: TRBD2
v_call: TRBV12-5
cdr3_aa: CASGLLAGGYNEQFF

j_call: TRBJ1-3
d_call: NA
v_call: TRBV10-3
cdr3_aa: CAISDRAPTSSGNTIYF

j_call: TRBJ1-2
d_call: NA
v_call: TRBV7-9
cdr3_aa: CASSSPPGGYTF

j_call: TRBJ1-1
d_call: NA
v_call: TRBV7-3
cdr3_aa: CASSLGQMNTEAFF